The rows below give T cell receptor beta chains drawn from one sample of a study of blood T cell repertoires in COVID-19. Clones were sequenced by immunoSEQ multiplex PCR, and TCRdb holds only the in-frame ones, with some missing. The table records a few hundred thousand clones, about nine tenths of them present only once. Sequenced sample: PBMCs or T cells enriched from blood (not recorded which). These receptors were obtained from a woman aged 45-60 years in a cohort exposed to, infected with or recovered from COVID-19 (not recorded which). Both conserved end residues are part of each CDR3. A D gene is named only where the DNA matches it firmly. Not all rows give a size; the values are once, few, many and, for expanded clones, a class.

V	size	J	D	DNA	CDR3
TRBV6-5	few	TRBJ2-5	-	TGTGCCAGCCGCACACAGGGTGCAGAGACCCAGTACTTC	CASRTQGAETQYF
TRBV7-8	-	TRBJ2-7	-	TGTGCCAGCGGAGCACAGGCGACTTACGAGCAGTACTTC	CASGAQATYEQYF
TRBV5-4	-	TRBJ2-1	-	TGTGCCAGCAGCGCGGAATTACAGGGACGCGATGAGCAGTTCTTC	CASSAELQGRDEQFF
TRBV4-2	-	TRBJ2-7	-	TGTGCCAGCAGCCAAGGGCCAGAGGGTATCTACGAGCAGTACTTC	CASSQGPEGIYEQYF
TRBV7-2	-	TRBJ2-2	-	TGTGCCAGCAGAGGAGCTAGCGCCGGGGAGCTGTTTTTT	CASRGASAGELFF
TRBV7-2	once	TRBJ2-7	TRBD2	TGTGCCAGCAGCCCGGGACTAGCTAGAGAGCAGTACTTC	CASSPGLAREQYF
TRBV28	-	TRBJ2-7	TRBD2	TGTGCCAGCAGTTTGGGGGGGGGTACCTACGAGCAGTACTTC	CASSLGGGTYEQYF
TRBV7-6	-	TRBJ1-5	TRBD1	TGTGCCAGCAGCCCCCTTGAGGGGGCTCAACATAGCAATCAGCCCCAGCATTTT	CASSPLEGAQHSNQPQHF
TRBV30	few	TRBJ1-4	-	TGTGCCTGGAGTGTCGGGTCGGCTAATGAAAAACTGTTTTTT	CAWSVGSANEKLFF
TRBV15	-	TRBJ2-1	-	TGTGCCACCAGCAGAGGGAGAAGTGGATCCTACAATGAGCAGTTCTTC	CATSRGRSGSYNEQFF
TRBV6-5	-	TRBJ2-5	-	TGTGCCAGCAGTCGCGGAGGGGTGCGGGAGACCCAGTACTTC	CASSRGGVRETQYF
TRBV5-4	-	TRBJ2-5	TRBD1	TGTGCCAGCAGCCCAACCCGGACAGGGACAGAGACCCAGTACTTC	CASSPTRTGTETQYF
TRBV21-1	-	TRBJ1-1	-	TGTGCCAGCGGAGGGGTTATGGACACTGAAGCTTTCTTT	CASGGVMDTEAFF
TRBV19	-	TRBJ2-3	-	TGTGCCAGTAGTAGCCAGGGCGCAGATACGCAGTATTTT	CASSSQGADTQYF
TRBV5-1	-	TRBJ2-1	TRBD2	TGCGCCAGCAGCTTGAGTAGCGGGGGATACCGGACCTACAATGAGCAGTTCTTC	CASSLSSGGYRTYNEQFF
TRBV4-1	-	TRBJ2-7	TRBD2	TGCGCCAGCAGCCCCAACTTAGCGGGCGAGCAGTACTTC	CASSPNLAGEQYF
TRBV18	few	TRBJ2-1	-	TGTGCCAGCTCACCAATATGGCAGGCCCTCCTCAATGAGCAGTTCTTC	CASSPIWQALLNEQFF
TRBV28	-	TRBJ1-1	TRBD1	TGTGCCAGCAATATAAACGGACAGGGAGCTTTCTTT	CASNINGQGAFF
TRBV6-5	once	TRBJ1-6	TRBD1	TGTGCCAGCAGACAGGGGGCGATTAATTCACCCCTCCACTTT	CASRQGAINSPLHF
TRBV19	-	TRBJ2-3	TRBD2	TGTGCCAGTAGTTGGGCTAGCGGGGGCACAGATACGCAGTATTTT	CASSWASGGTDTQYF
TRBV28	-	TRBJ1-2	-	TGTGCCAGCAGCCTGACAGGACCCTATGGCTATACCTTC	CASSLTGPYGYTF